This T cell receptor beta chain was sequenced for a study of cytomegalovirus exposure and HLA in healthy donors. Study details: One earlier analysis, a look at around 180 million T cells, found about 110 million unique TCR beta sequences. Findings and caveats of the study: In a later analysis, compared with equally common non-associated chains, HLA-associated beta chains were more expanded.

The germline CDR1 and CDR2 sequences are SGHTA and FQGNSA. V lost 5 bases, J lost 3 bases, and 2 bases stayed unmatched. This CDR3 region has 13 residues. With 60 Vbeta and 13 Jbeta primers, the PCR was carried out. Some clones are missing from TCRdb's copy, which holds only in-frame ones; the method was immunoSEQ multiplex PCR. Of about 140,000 clones in the sample, 60% to 80% were seen once. Concerning this clone: Its target is unknown.

The chain links TRBV7-2 to TRBJ1-2; 8 positions agree with TRBD1. The receptor comes from a woman aged 25 to 39 in good health and CMV-seronegative. Specimen: PBMCs. CDR3 sequence reads: CASSPQGDYGYTF. CDR3 in DNA: TGTGCCAGCAGCCCACAGGGGGACTATGGCTACACCTTC.